This T cell receptor (beta chain) was found in a study of blood T cell repertoires in COVID-19. Study details: The United States, Italy and Spain provided the acute and convalescent COVID-19 samples. PBMCs, B-cell-depleted T cells, or T cells were the source of the cDNA or gDNA that made up the material.

Germline values: CDR1 SGHDT, CDR2 YYEEEE. The CDR3 spans 16 residues. V was pared by 4 bases and J by 2 bases, with 19 bases between. Original analysis: It was from reference gene primer amplification that nucleated cell counts were estimated. Using immunoSEQ multiplex PCR, the repertoire was profiled, and TCRdb retains in-frame clones only, with some absent. The DNA gave D and trimming, while V, J and clone size come from that table. The table shows 150,000 to 200,000 clones, with about 77% occurring only once. The sequence came from a woman older than 75 with active or convalescent COVID-19. The chain has TRBV5-6 and TRBJ2-7; D possibly corresponds to TRBD2 (6 bases). Source material: peripheral blood. The CDR3 bases are TGTGCCAGCAGCCCTCCCGGGGGTGCAGGAACCTACGAGCAGTACTTC. Residues: CASSPPGGAGTYEQYF.